This T cell receptor (beta chain) was retrieved from a study of blood T cell repertoires in COVID-19. The assay was immunoSEQ multiplex PCR, and TCRdb's table has in-frame clones only and misses some. This repertoire shows 300,000 to 350,000 clones, 75% to 90% found once; its top ten account for roughly 2.9%. The CDR3 spans 17 residues. Germline V gene sequence: CDR1 MNHNS, CDR2 SASEGT. J was trimmed by 3 bases and V by 4 bases; bases with no gene match: 8. The source material was peripheral blood. The V gene is TRBV6-1, the J gene TRBJ2-1; 11 nucleotides match TRBD2. The receptor was derived from a woman aged 30 to 39 with COVID-19, enrolled during active disease. The CDR3 protein is CASSVTGTSGVYNEQFF. CDR3 in DNA: TGTGCCAGCAGTGTAACCGGGACTAGCGGAGTCTACAATGAGCAGTTCTTC.